The 32 T cell receptor beta chains below come from one sample, sequenced in a study of shared clonotypes between healthy human individuals. Using immunoSEQ multiplex PCR, the repertoire was profiled, and TCRdb retains in-frame clones only, with some absent. The sample yields 2 million to 3 million clones, approximately 94% seen once. Source material: naive CD4+ T cells from PBMCs. Subset defined: CD45RA+ positively selected. The source of these receptors is a man aged 18 to 29 in good health. Some clones in this sample may be carry-over from other donors' samples.

The chain combines TRBV5-4 with TRBJ2-5, with D perhaps TRBD1 (6 bases). The CDR3 runs 14 residues. The germline CDR1 and CDR2 sequences are SGHNT and YYREEE (reference sequence). V shed 4 bases and J shed 2 bases, with 12 bases lying between them. CDR3 amino acids: CASSTNQGQETQYF. CDR3 coding DNA: TGTGCCAGCAGCACGAACCAGGGGCAAGAGACCCAGTACTTC.

A single count supports this clone. The chain carries TRBV7-8 and TRBJ2-1, with TRBD2 identical over 15 bases. CDR1 SGHVS and CDR2 FQNEAQ come from the germline V gene. Germline trimming cut 5 bases from V and 9 bases from J; bases unmatched to any gene: 5. This CDR3 has 15 amino acids. The CDR3 protein is CASSPRGLAGGEQFF. CDR3 DNA sequence: TGTGCCAGCAGCCCCCGGGGACTAGCGGGAGGTGAGCAGTTCTTC.

The rearrangement joins TRBV5-4 to TRBJ1-1; the D is unclear. Between the trimmed V and J ends, which lost 4 bases and 3 bases, there was a span of 7 bases. The CDR3 consists of 12 residues. Germline V lookup: CDR1 SGHNT, CDR2 YYREEE (reference sequence). CDR3 nucleotides: TGTGCCAGCAGCCCAGGAGACACTGAAGCTTTCTTT. Its protein product is CASSPGDTEAFF.

This clone has a single count. The V gene is TRBV18, the J gene TRBJ2-3; 8 bases agree with TRBD1. CDR1 KGHSH and CDR2 LQKENI come from the germline V gene. V lost 3 bases to trimming and J lost 2 bases; unmatched junction nucleotides: 4. The CDR3 runs to 15 residues. The DNA for the CDR3 is TGTGCCAGCTCACCTCAGGGGGCCTTCACAGATACGCAGTATTTT. Translating it yields CASSPQGAFTDTQYF.

This chain connects TRBV5-1 to TRBJ1-2, with D maybe TRBD1 (5 bases). With 1 base removed from V and 4 bases from J, the gap between germline ends came to 20 bases. CDR1 and CDR2 from the germline V gene are SGHRS and YFSETQ. The CDR3 sequence is 17 residues long. The CDR3 region is CASSLSGRAGRSYGYTF. The DNA of the CDR3 is TGCGCCAGCAGCTTGTCGGGCAGGGCGGGTCGTAGCTATGGCTACACCTTC.

The chain recombines TRBV5-1 with TRBJ2-1; 10 bases are shared with TRBD2. Trimming cost V 3 bases and J 5 bases; bases outside gene matches: 8. The CDR3 spans 16 residues. CDR1 is SGHRS and CDR2 is YFSETQ in the germline V gene. The CDR3 nucleotides are TGCGCCAGCAGCTCCGTAGCGGGAGGTACCCACAATGAGCAGTTCTTC. It specifies CASSSVAGGTHNEQFF.

This chain links TRBV15 with TRBJ2-3, with no clear D. CDR3 length equals 14 residues. CDR1 and CDR2 (germline): LNHNV, YYDKDF (reference sequence). Trimming cost V 0 bases and J 4 bases, with 8 bases left between them. The CDR3 DNA follows: TGTGCCACCAGCAGAGATTCGGTAGCAGATACGCAGTATTTT. Its protein is CATSRDSVADTQYF.

The rearrangement links TRBV28 to TRBJ1-4; 8 bases map to TRBD1. There are 17 residues in the CDR3. J was trimmed by 0 bases and V by 2 bases; bases with no gene match: 5. The germline gives CDR1 MDHEN, CDR2 SYDVKM. CDR3 coding DNA: TGTGCCAGCAGTTTAATCAGGGGGCTTGCAACTAATGAAAAACTGTTTTTT. Translated: CASSLIRGLATNEKLFF.

This clone was counted a single time. The gene calls are TRBV29-1 and TRBJ2-5; no firm D call. The J call is doubtful: the DNA matches TRBJ2-7 better. CDR1 and CDR2 from the germline V gene are SQVTM and ANQGSEA. The CDR3 covers 12 residues. The DNA of the CDR3 is TGCAGCGTTGAAGTAACCTCCTACGAGCAGTACTTC. This translates into CSVEVTSYEQYF.

Comments on this clone: Other DNA variants within this sample encode the same CDR3. Here the CDR3 reads CASSVGVGKETQYF. Written as DNA, the CDR3 is TGTGCCAGCAGCGTAGGTGTGGGAAAAGAGACCCAGTACTTC. The chain combines TRBV9 with TRBJ2-5; no clear D gene. The CDR3 sequence is 14 residues long. CDR1 and CDR2 (germline): SGDLS, YYNGEE. V was clipped by 0 bases and J by 3 bases, with 9 bases between them.

This clone was observed a single time. J is TRBJ2-2 and V is TRBV28, with 9 bases fitting TRBD2. Trimming removed 5 bases from V and 8 bases from J; junction bases left unmatched: 9. The CDR3 spans 15 residues. CDR1 MDHEN and CDR2 SYDVKM come from the germline V gene. CDR3 bases: TGTGCCAGCAGTAGCCCGGGACTAGCAATTGGGGAGCTGTTTTTT. Translating it yields CASSSPGLAIGELFF.

The rearrangement links TRBV25-1 to TRBJ1-3; 9 bases map to TRBD1. This CDR3 contains 15 residues. V lost 7 bases to trimming and J lost 0 bases; unmatched junction nucleotides: 4. Germline assignment: CDR1 MGHDK and CDR2 SYGVNS. CDR3 residues: CASKADRGSGNTIYF. CDR3 in DNA: TGTGCCAGCAAGGCGGACAGGGGCTCTGGAAACACCATATATTTT.

The chain joins TRBV11-2 to TRBJ2-5, with TRBD2 as a possible D gene (5 bases). Trimming stripped 0 bases from V and 1 base from J, with 9 bases between. This CDR3 contains 15 residues. CDR1 and CDR2 from the germline V gene are SGHAT and FQNNGV. CDR3 amino acids: CASSLDRLPQETQYF. CDR3 nucleotides: TGTGCCAGCAGCTTAGATCGACTACCCCAAGAGACCCAGTACTTC.

The V gene is TRBV7-2, the J gene TRBJ1-2; 7 nucleotides agree with TRBD1. The CDR3 is 13 amino acids. Germline CDR1 reads SGHTA; CDR2 reads FQGNSA. V was pared by 3 bases and J by 6 bases, with 4 bases of the junction left unmatched. This CDR3 is CASSFRQGNGYTF. The CDR3 DNA follows: TGTGCCAGCAGCTTCAGACAGGGTAATGGCTACACCTTC.

The rearrangement joins TRBV28 to TRBJ2-6, with 8 bases aligning to TRBD2. CDR3 length: 20 amino acids. Germline-derived CDR1 and CDR2 are MDHEN and SYDVKM. V gave up 6 bases and J gave up 0 bases; unmatched junction bases: 16. This CDR3 is CASSRPFALAGRSGANVLTF. CDR3 DNA sequence: TGTGCCAGCAGCCGGCCATTCGCGTTAGCGGGGCGCTCTGGGGCCAACGTCCTGACTTTC.

The chain employs TRBV5-4 and TRBJ2-1; 9 bases map to TRBD2. Trimming at V came to 0 bases and at J to 7 bases, leaving 11 bases not matched to a gene. The germline gives CDR1 SGHNT, CDR2 YYREEE (reference sequence). The CDR3 loop spans 17 amino acids. The CDR3 coding sequence is TGTGCCAGCAGCTTGGGGAGTAGCGGGGGCAATCGGAATGAGCAGTTCTTC. It specifies CASSLGSSGGNRNEQFF.

Points on this clone: This sample also contains other DNA sequences that code for the same CDR3. The chain recombines TRBV28 with TRBJ1-1; perhaps TRBD1 as D (6 bases). Germline-derived CDR1 and CDR2 are MDHEN and SYDVKM. Deletions cut 3 bases from V and 5 bases from J, with 10 bases between. The CDR3 has 13 amino acids. CDR3 DNA: TGTGCCAGCAGTTTGGTGGGGGCGACTGAAGCTTTCTTT. Translation: CASSLVGATEAFF. The entire variable domain, with the rest obtained from reference TRBV28 and TRBJ1-1, is as follows: DVKVTQSSRYLVKRTGEKVFLECVQDMDHENMFWYRQDPGLGLRLIYFSYDVKMKEKGDIPEGYSVSREKKERFSLILESASTNQTSMYLCASSLVGATEAFFGQGTRLTVV.

The chain employs TRBV6-6 and TRBJ1-1; D remains ambiguous. CDR3 length: 14 amino acids. The ends were cut back, 2 bases at V and 4 bases at J, with 11 bases in the middle. CDR1 and CDR2 from the germline V gene are MNHNY and SVGAGI (reference sequence). For the CDR3, the DNA is TGTGCCAGCAGTTACATAGGGTTGGCCACTGAAGCTTTCTTT. Protein: CASSYIGLATEAFF.

Notes on this clone: Additional DNA sequences in this sample encode the identical CDR3. The genes are TRBV28 and TRBJ1-2, with D possibly matching TRBD1 (6 bases). The CDR3 contains 13 residues. Germline assignment: CDR1 MDHEN and CDR2 SYDVKM. Between the trimmed V and J ends, which lost 5 bases and 4 bases, there was a span of 11 bases. The CDR3 nucleotides are TGTGCCAGCAGTCCGCGACAGGTCTATGGCTACACCTTC. Its protein product is CASSPRQVYGYTF.

This clone came up once. J is TRBJ2-7 and V is TRBV5-1; TRBD1 agrees at 9 bases. The CDR3 runs 14 residues. V gave up 4 bases and J gave up 4 bases; unmatched junction bases: 6. Germline CDR1 SGHRS, CDR2 YFSETQ. This CDR3 reads CASSRGQGNYEQYF. The DNA for the CDR3 is TGCGCCAGCAGCAGAGGACAGGGGAATTACGAGCAGTACTTC.

J is TRBJ2-2 and V is TRBV7-3; 9 nucleotides line up with TRBD2. The length of the CDR3 is 23 residues. Germline V gene sequence: CDR1 SGHTA, CDR2 FQGTGA. V lost 1 base to trimming and J lost 7 bases; unmatched junction nucleotides: 28. For the CDR3, the DNA is TGTGCCAGCAGCTTAAAAGGGGACCCTCGTTCCCTGTGGCGGGAGGGTCGCGGCGGGGAGCTGTTTTTT. The encoded protein is CASSLKGDPRSLWREGRGGELFF.

Concerning this clone: The sample holds other DNA sequences that translate to the same CDR3. The genes are TRBV5-1 and TRBJ1-1, with D uncertain. Germline assignment: CDR1 SGHRS and CDR2 YFSETQ. Trimming took 1 base from V and 1 from J, leaving 8 bases between them. This CDR3 region has 14 residues. DNA of the CDR3: TGCGCCAGCAGCTTGAACACGGGGAACACTGAAGCTTTCTTT. This encodes CASSLNTGNTEAFF.

The gene calls are TRBV25-1 and TRBJ2-5; TRBD2 aligns across 9 bases. Judging by the DNA end, TRBJ2-7 fits better; the J call may be wrong. In germline, CDR1 is MGHDK, CDR2 SYGVNS. The CDR3 is 14 residues long. The CDR3 region is CASSEGTSFNEQYF. The CDR3 DNA follows: TGTGCCAGCAGTGAAGGGACTAGCTTCAACGAGCAGTACTTC.

The rearrangement uses TRBV6-5 and TRBJ1-2; D is unclear. V was shortened by 4 bases and J by 0 bases, with 9 bases between the two germline ends. The CDR3 loop spans 14 amino acids. Per germline, CDR1 MNHEY and CDR2 SVGAGI. The DNA for the CDR3 is TGTGCCAGCAGTTCGCCCAAAGCTAACTATGGCTACACCTTC. Its protein is CASSSPKANYGYTF.

As to this clone: An end of the junction differs from the germline gene, which may be a read error. The chain has TRBV10-3 and TRBJ2-7; possibly TRBD1 or TRBD2 for D (5 bases each). CDR1 is ENHRY, CDR2 SYGVKD, per germline. The CDR3 has 14 amino acids. DNA for the CDR3: TGTGCCATCAGTGAGTCGGTTGTTAGTAGAGGGGCCGACTTC. Its protein product is CAISESVVSRGADF.

The genes are TRBV5-6 and TRBJ1-1; no clear D. The V end lost 6 bases, the J end lost 4 bases, and 16 bases lay between the germline ends. Germline V gives CDR1 SGHDT, CDR2 YYEEEE. The CDR3 sequence is 14 residues long. CDR3 amino acids: CASTLAARSTEAFF. As DNA, the CDR3 is TGTGCCAGCACCCTCGCGGCGCGGAGCACTGAAGCTTTCTTT.

The V gene is TRBV6-5, the J gene TRBJ2-7; 9 positions agree with TRBD2. The CDR3 spans 15 residues. The germline V gene encodes CDR1 MNHEY and CDR2 SVGAGI. The J segment lost 3 bases and the V segment lost 2 bases, leaving 5 bases of the junction unmatched. In DNA, the CDR3 is TGTGCCAGCAGTTACCGGGCGGGAGGGTACTACGAGCAGTACTTC. It encodes CASSYRAGGYYEQYF.

The chain is built from TRBV28 and TRBJ2-7; 9 bases map to TRBD1. The CDR3 length is 15 residues. V gave up 7 bases and J gave up 6 bases; unmatched junction bases: 13. Germline CDR1 is MDHEN and CDR2 is SYDVKM. The CDR3 is CASTQVPGQGSEQYF. The CDR3 bases are TGTGCCAGCACCCAAGTGCCGGGACAGGGCTCCGAGCAGTACTTC.

The chain has TRBV5-4 and TRBJ2-1; D assignment may be TRBD1 or TRBD2 (5 bases each). Germline V gives CDR1 SGHNT, CDR2 YYREEE (reference sequence). The V and J ends lost 3 bases and 5 bases respectively, with 12 bases between them. The CDR3 has 14 amino acids. The CDR3 loop is CASSSRVGDNEQFF. The CDR3 DNA sequence: TGTGCCAGCAGCTCTCGTGTGGGGGACAATGAGCAGTTCTTC.

The chain has TRBV2 and TRBJ2-3; D unclear. Trimming stripped 9 bases from V and 7 bases from J, with 14 bases between. Germline V gives CDR1 SNHLY, CDR2 FYNNEI. CDR3 length: 12 residues. For the CDR3, the DNA is TGTGCCAGGGGTCCCGCTGTAAATACGCAGTATTTT. Amino acids: CARGPAVNTQYF. The whole variable domain, filled in from reference TRBV2 and TRBJ2-3, reads EPEVTQTPSHQVTQMGQEVILRCVPISNHLYFYWYRQILGQKVEFLVSFYNNEISEKSEIFDDQFSVERPDGSNFTLKIRSTKLEDSAMYFCARGPAVNTQYFGPGTRLTVL.

The chain has TRBV5-1 and TRBJ2-5, with 11 bases aligning to TRBD2. This CDR3 has 18 residues. V lost 4 bases, J lost 5 bases, and 16 bases stayed unmatched. The germline CDR1 and CDR2 sequences are SGHRS and YFSETQ. CDR3 region: CASSRMTSGIRKAETQYF. DNA for the CDR3: TGCGCCAGCAGCCGGATGACTAGCGGGATTAGGAAGGCGGAGACCCAGTACTTC.

The V gene is TRBV5-1, the J gene TRBJ2-2; 11 bases align to TRBD2. The germline V gene has CDR1 SGHRS and CDR2 YFSETQ. This CDR3 contains 17 residues. V gave up 2 bases and J gave up 0 bases; unmatched junction bases: 3. The CDR3 DNA follows: TGCGCCAGCAGCTTACTAGCGGGAGTTTCGAACACCGGGGAGCTGTTTTTT. Its protein is CASSLLAGVSNTGELFF. Using reference TRBV5-1 and TRBJ2-2 for the parts outside the CDR3, the full variable domain is KAGVTQTPRYLIKTRGQQVTLSCSPISGHRSVSWYQQTPGQGLQFLFEYFSETQRNKGNFPGRFSGRQFSNSRSEMNVSTLELGDSALYLCASSLLAGVSNTGELFFGEGSRLTVL.